This T cell receptor beta chain was documented in a study of OX40 agonist ivuxolimab in advanced cancers. Study in general: Ivuxolimab, an agonist antibody against OX40 (CD134), was given to patients. Head and neck, renal cell, melanoma or hepatocellular carcinoma were the cancers that dose-escalation patients had. Two cutaneous melanoma patients and one hepatocellular carcinoma patient, three in all, had partial responses.

Study-wide findings and caveats: Undetermined was the antigen specificity of the expanded peripheral T cells.

With regard to this clone: Antigen unknown.

Repertoires were generated with immunoSEQ multiplex PCR, while TCRdb's copy carries only in-frame clones and drops some. The top ten hold roughly 0.31% of the sample, which has more than 95,000 clones, over 75% seen once. Material: CD4+ or CD8+ T cells sorted from blood, obtained in a trial of the OX40 agonist ivuxolimab. The receptor comes from an adult with an advanced solid tumor such as melanoma, head and neck, liver or kidney cancer.

The CDR3 DNA is TGTGCCAGCACGAGCGGGGGCAGGGGAGAGCAGTACTTC. It is translated as CASTSGGRGEQYF. This rearrangement joins TRBV6-1 to TRBJ2-7; 8 bases match TRBD2. This CDR3 region has 13 residues. Germline CDR1 MNHNS, CDR2 SASEGT. The ends lost 7 bases at V and 7 bases at J; junction bases unmatched: 9.